These T cell receptor beta chains were read from a single sample in a study of T cell repertoires in cytomegalovirus infection. Their recognized antigens are unknown. TCRdb redid the calling of the reads with MiXCR, one entry per CDR3 protein. The sample yields 100,000 or so distinct CDR3 sequences, 25% to 35% seen once. Sequencing used CD8+ T cells from cultured PBMCs, obtained from culture after CMV antigen stimulation. These receptors all come from a human donor in good health (CMV status not recorded). Some clones in this sample may be carry-over from other donors' samples. CDR3s include the opening cysteine and the closing phenylalanine or tryptophan. Each record gives: J gene, V gene, D gene, clone size, CDR3 DNA, CDR3 protein. D genes are given only for firm matches. Expanded clones are given a class, and other clones once, few, many or no size at all.

j_call: TRBJ1-2
v_call: TRBV19
d_call: -
clone_size: -
cdr3_nt: TGTGCCAGTAGTATCCCCCACAGGACACCGAACTATGGCTACACCTTC
cdr3_aa: CASSIPHRTPNYGYTF

j_call: TRBJ2-1
v_call: TRBV2
d_call: TRBD1
clone_size: few
cdr3_nt: TGTGCCAGCAGTGCGGTTGGACAGGGGGCTTGGGATGAGCAGTTCTTC
cdr3_aa: CASSAVGQGAWDEQFF

j_call: TRBJ2-5
v_call: TRBV7-9
d_call: TRBD2
clone_size: many
cdr3_nt: TGTGCCAGCAGCACCAGTGGCGGGGGGGCCGGGGAGACCCAGTACTTC
cdr3_aa: CASSTSGGGAGETQYF

j_call: TRBJ1-3
v_call: TRBV5-1
d_call: -
clone_size: -
cdr3_nt: TGCGCCAGCAGCTTGGAGGGGACACCCGGAAACACCATATATTTT
cdr3_aa: CASSLEGTPGNTIYF

j_call: TRBJ1-4
v_call: TRBV6-5
d_call: -
clone_size: few
cdr3_nt: TGTGCCAGCAGTTACTCGCCAGTGGATGAAAAACTGTTTTTT
cdr3_aa: CASSYSPVDEKLFF

j_call: TRBJ2-1
v_call: TRBV11-2
d_call: -
clone_size: -
cdr3_nt: TGTGCCAGCAGCCGAACAGGGAGCTCCTACAATGAGCAGTTCTTC
cdr3_aa: CASSRTGSSYNEQFF

j_call: TRBJ1-2
v_call: TRBV2
d_call: TRBD1
clone_size: few
cdr3_nt: TGTGCCAGCAGTCGCCCACAGACAGGGATCGTTGACTATGGCTACACCTTC
cdr3_aa: CASSRPQTGIVDYGYTF

j_call: TRBJ2-1
v_call: TRBV11-2
d_call: TRBD1
clone_size: -
cdr3_nt: TGTGCCAGCAGCCCTGGTCGACAGGGAACCTACAATGAGCAGTTCTTC
cdr3_aa: CASSPGRQGTYNEQFF

j_call: TRBJ2-3
v_call: TRBV7-6
d_call: TRBD2
clone_size: many
cdr3_nt: TGTGCCAGCAGCGGTGGACTAGCGGGGGGTGAATATACGCAGTATTTT
cdr3_aa: CASSGGLAGGEYTQYF

j_call: TRBJ2-5
v_call: TRBV14
d_call: -
clone_size: -
cdr3_nt: TGTGCCAGCAGCCAAGAAGGCAGGGGAAAAGGCGAGACCCAGTACTTC
cdr3_aa: CASSQEGRGKGETQYF

j_call: TRBJ1-5
v_call: TRBV19
d_call: -
clone_size: few
cdr3_nt: TGTGCCAGTAGTATTGGATCACGGGGCAATCAGCCCCAGCATTTT
cdr3_aa: CASSIGSRGNQPQHF

j_call: TRBJ2-1
v_call: TRBV7-6
d_call: TRBD2
clone_size: -
cdr3_nt: TGTGCCAGCAGCTTAGTGGGACTAGCGTACAATGAGCAGTTCTTC
cdr3_aa: CASSLVGLAYNEQFF

j_call: TRBJ2-2
v_call: TRBV29-1
d_call: TRBD1
clone_size: -
cdr3_nt: TGCAGCGCCACACAGGGGACCGGGGAGCTGTTTTTT
cdr3_aa: CSATQGTGELFF

j_call: TRBJ2-4
v_call: TRBV5-4
d_call: -
clone_size: -
cdr3_nt: TGTGCCAGCAGCTTAGATGGAGACATTCAGTACTTC
cdr3_aa: CASSLDGDIQYF

j_call: TRBJ2-7
v_call: TRBV24-1
d_call: -
clone_size: -
cdr3_nt: TGTGCCACCAGTGATTTATCCAGGGGAGGCTCCTACGAGCAGTACTTC
cdr3_aa: CATSDLSRGGSYEQYF

j_call: TRBJ1-1
v_call: TRBV5-6
d_call: -
clone_size: many
cdr3_nt: TGTGCCAGCAGCTTGGGGTTCGTCCTGAACACTGAAGCTTTCTTT
cdr3_aa: CASSLGFVLNTEAFF

j_call: TRBJ2-3
v_call: TRBV7-9
d_call: TRBD1
clone_size: -
cdr3_nt: TGTGCCAGCAGCCAAAAACCGGGACAGGAGTATTTT
cdr3_aa: CASSQKPGQEYF

j_call: TRBJ2-3
v_call: TRBV27
d_call: -
clone_size: many
cdr3_nt: TGTGCCAGCAGTAACCAAGACAGCACAGATACGCAGTATTTT
cdr3_aa: CASSNQDSTDTQYF

j_call: TRBJ2-7
v_call: TRBV7-2
d_call: -
clone_size: few
cdr3_nt: TGTGCCAGCAGCAGTCACCGGGACTCCACGTACGAGCAGTACTTC
cdr3_aa: CASSSHRDSTYEQYF

j_call: TRBJ2-1
v_call: TRBV2
d_call: -
clone_size: few
cdr3_nt: TGTGCCAGCAGTGAATTAAGGTACAATGAGCAGTTCTTC
cdr3_aa: CASSELRYNEQFF

j_call: TRBJ2-6
v_call: TRBV30
d_call: -
clone_size: -
cdr3_nt: TGTGCCTGGAGTATAGACGGGGCCAACGTCCTGACTTTC
cdr3_aa: CAWSIDGANVLTF

j_call: TRBJ2-1
v_call: TRBV27
d_call: -
clone_size: -
cdr3_nt: TGTGCCAGCAGTTTATCGACGGGGGCACGGGGACATGAGCAGTTCTTC
cdr3_aa: CASSLSTGARGHEQFF

j_call: TRBJ1-4
v_call: TRBV19
d_call: -
clone_size: many
cdr3_nt: TGTGCCAGTAGTACGAACGGGCTTCCAACTAATGAAAAACTGTTTTTT
cdr3_aa: CASSTNGLPTNEKLFF

j_call: TRBJ1-1
v_call: TRBV10-3
d_call: TRBD1
clone_size: few
cdr3_nt: TGTGCCATCAGTAGTGGGACAGGCTTACGTACTGAAGCTTTCTTT
cdr3_aa: CAISSGTGLRTEAFF

j_call: TRBJ2-3
v_call: TRBV4-1
d_call: -
clone_size: many
cdr3_nt: TGCGCCTCTGGCGGGCGCGCTAGCACAGATACGCAGTATTTT
cdr3_aa: CASGGRASTDTQYF

j_call: TRBJ1-1
v_call: TRBV7-2
d_call: -
clone_size: many
cdr3_nt: TGTGCCAGCAGAATAAAGGCCCCGGGCGACCTGAACACTGAAGCTTTCTTT
cdr3_aa: CASRIKAPGDLNTEAFF

j_call: TRBJ2-1
v_call: TRBV28
d_call: TRBD2
clone_size: few
cdr3_nt: TGTGCCAGCAACCCTCGGTGGGCGGGGGGGACATACAATGAGCAGTTCTTC
cdr3_aa: CASNPRWAGGTYNEQFF

j_call: TRBJ2-1
v_call: TRBV11-2
d_call: -
clone_size: -
cdr3_nt: TGTGCCAGCAGCCAACTACCCTGGACAAGACAATCCTACAATGAGCAGTTCTTC
cdr3_aa: CASSQLPWTRQSYNEQFF

j_call: TRBJ2-3
v_call: TRBV27
d_call: -
clone_size: few
cdr3_nt: TGTGCCAGCAGTCCCCTCCCACGGGCAGATACGCAGTATTTT
cdr3_aa: CASSPLPRADTQYF